This TCR beta chain was captured by sequencing in a study of blood T cell repertoires in COVID-19. In the study overall: T cells, B-cell-depleted T cells, or PBMCs supplied cDNA or gDNA.

Measured with immunoSEQ multiplex PCR; TCRdb has only the in-frame clones, and not every one. The table lists roughly 150,000 clones, around four fifths of them singletons, with 6.2% in the top ten. The CDR3 runs 16 residues. Germline CDR1 reads KGHSH; CDR2 reads LQKENI. V gave up 4 bases and J gave up 8 bases; unmatched junction bases: 10. Sequencing input: PBMCs or T cells enriched from blood (not recorded which). The rearrangement uses TRBV18 and TRBJ1-6, with TRBD1 matching 8 bases. The clonotype comes from a woman in her forties who had recovered from COVID-19. In nucleotides, the CDR3 is TGTGCCAGCTCACTGAGTTCCGGGACAGGCCATTCACCCCTCCACTTT. Translated, it gives CASSLSSGTGHSPLHF.